The 32 T cell receptor beta chains presented below share a single source sample, sequenced in a study of cytomegalovirus exposure and HLA in healthy donors. The data were produced by immunoSEQ multiplex PCR, yet TCRdb's version contains in-frame clones alone and is incomplete. The table records 200,000 or so clones, over 75% of them present only once. The sample was PBMCs. Receptors originate from a woman younger than 35 in good health and CMV-seropositive.

The gene calls are TRBV10-3 and TRBJ2-1; 7 bases are a match to TRBD1. CDR1 is ENHRY, CDR2 SYGVKD, per germline. This CDR3 comprises 17 residues. With V trimmed by 5 bases and J by 4 bases, 14 bases remained unmatched. The CDR3 DNA is TGTGCCATCAGTCCAGGCCCCGGACAGGTCCCTTACAATGAGCAGTTCTTC. It codes for CAISPGPGQVPYNEQFF.

This chain links TRBV7-9 with TRBJ1-1, with a possible D match to TRBD1 (5 bases). Germline V lookup: CDR1 SEHNR, CDR2 FQNEAQ (reference sequence). The CDR3 has 16 amino acids. Trimming left V 5 bases short and J 4 bases short, with 20 bases between. The CDR3 protein is CASSHTVSTEPTEAFF. CDR3 DNA: TGTGCCAGCAGCCATACCGTTTCGACAGAACCCACTGAAGCTTTCTTT.

The chain joins TRBV7-2 to TRBJ1-4, with D perhaps matching TRBD1 (5 bases). This CDR3 has 16 amino acids. The germline V and J ends were trimmed by 5 bases and 8 bases, with 21 bases remaining between them. CDR1 and CDR2 from the germline V gene are SGHTA and FQGNSA. In DNA, the CDR3 is TGTGCCAGCAGCCGCCGCGGGGGGAGGGAGGACGAAAAACTGTTTTTT. Its protein product is CASSRRGGREDEKLFF.

This clone was seen only once. The chain is built from TRBV5-1 and TRBJ2-2, with 12 bases that match TRBD2. CDR1 and CDR2 from the germline V gene are SGHRS and YFSETQ. V gave up 4 bases and J gave up 3 bases; unmatched junction bases: 4. This CDR3 spans 16 amino acids. CDR3 nucleotide sequence: TGCGCCAGCAGCGGAGGGACTAGCGGGTACACCGGGGAGCTGTTTTTT. It translates to CASSGGTSGYTGELFF.

The chain carries TRBV2 and TRBJ1-4; 7 bases are a match to TRBD1. With V trimmed by 7 bases and J by 5 bases, 7 bases remained unmatched. Germline-derived CDR1 and CDR2 are SNHLY and FYNNEI. CDR3 length: 14 amino acids. CDR3 loop: CASTPDRWNEKLFF. CDR3 nucleotide sequence: TGTGCCAGCACCCCGGACAGGTGGAATGAAAAACTGTTTTTT.

This rearrangement joins TRBV27 to TRBJ2-7; 8 bases are a match to TRBD2. Germline V gene sequence: CDR1 MNHEY, CDR2 SMNVEV (reference sequence). This CDR3 has 15 residues. V trimming: 6 bases; J trimming: 0 bases; junction bases outside the gene matches: 7. In DNA, the CDR3 is TGTGCCAGCAGGGCGGGAGGTTCTAGCTCCTACGAGCAGTACTTC. It encodes CASRAGGSSSYEQYF.

V gene TRBV11-2 combines with J gene TRBJ2-3; 7 nucleotides align to TRBD1. The V gene's germline CDR1 is SGHAT and CDR2 FQNNGV. This CDR3 contains 15 residues. The ends lost 4 bases at V and 1 base at J; junction bases unmatched: 5. The CDR3 here is CASSSGQGGTDTQYF. The CDR3 DNA sequence: TGTGCCAGCAGCTCGGGCCAGGGGGGCACAGATACGCAGTATTTT.

DNA for the CDR3: TGTGCCAGCAGTTACGTGGGGGGAGTCGGAGAGACCCAGTACTTC. This encodes CASSYVGGVGETQYF. The genes are TRBV6-5 and TRBJ2-5; maybe TRBD2 (6 bases). V gave up 2 bases and J gave up 4 bases, with 14 bases separating them. Germline values: CDR1 MNHEY, CDR2 SVGAGI. The CDR3 length is 15 residues.

This chain joins TRBV27 and TRBJ2-7, with a weak D call TRBD1 (6 bases). CDR1 and CDR2 from the germline V gene are MNHEY and SMNVEV (reference sequence). The CDR3 runs to 15 residues. The V and J ends lost 0 bases and 2 bases respectively, with 11 bases between them. The CDR3 reads CASSLSRGGPYEQYF. The CDR3 DNA follows: TGTGCCAGCAGTTTATCGCGAGGGGGTCCCTACGAGCAGTACTTC.

The genes are TRBV5-6 and TRBJ2-7; 12 bases are shared with TRBD1. The CDR3 spans 17 residues. The germline CDR1 and CDR2 sequences are SGHDT and YYEEEE. J gave up 5 bases and V 3 bases, and 12 bases lay outside the gene matches. The CDR3: CASSWGIGTGGVDEQYF. CDR3 sequence (DNA): TGTGCCAGCAGCTGGGGTATTGGGACAGGGGGCGTCGACGAGCAGTACTTC.

The chain employs TRBV6-1 and TRBJ1-2, with TRBD1 identical over 11 bases. CDR3 length: 15 amino acids. With V trimmed by 3 bases and J by 6 bases, 6 bases remained unmatched. Germline-derived CDR1 and CDR2 are MNHNS and SASEGT. CDR3 nucleotides: TGTGCCAGCAGTGAGTGGACAGGGGGCGCGGATGGCTACACCTTC. Encoded protein: CASSEWTGGADGYTF.

The gene calls are TRBV7-9 and TRBJ2-1, with TRBD1 identical over 12 bases. Unmatched junction bases numbered 4, after V lost 2 bases and J lost 5 bases. Germline V gene data show CDR1 as SEHNR and CDR2 as FQNEAQ (reference sequence). This CDR3 contains 16 residues. The CDR3 bases are TGTGCCAGCAGCTTACCAGGGACAGGGGGCCACAATGAGCAGTTCTTC. Its translation: CASSLPGTGGHNEQFF.

The chain combines TRBV15 with TRBJ2-2; no definite D call. V lost 0 bases, J lost 6 bases, and 17 bases lay in between. The germline CDR1 and CDR2 sequences are LNHNV and YYDKDF (reference sequence). The CDR3 is 17 residues long. In DNA form, the CDR3 reads TGTGCCACCAGCAGAGATTATGCGGCGAAAACGGCCGGGGAGCTGTTTTTT. It codes for CATSRDYAAKTAGELFF.

V gene TRBV5-4 combines with J gene TRBJ1-2; perhaps TRBD1 as D (5 bases). Trimming took 0 bases from V and 8 from J, leaving 11 bases between them. CDR1 is SGHNT, CDR2 YYREEE, per germline (reference sequence). The CDR3 is made up of 13 amino acids. The CDR3 protein is CASSLAAGDGYTF. In DNA, the CDR3 is TGTGCCAGCAGCTTGGCAGCGGGGGACGGCTACACCTTC.

A note on this clone: The junction and the germline gene differ at one end; a read error may be behind it. The chain employs TRBV9 and TRBJ2-1; D is perhaps TRBD2 (6 bases). CDR1 and CDR2 from the germline V gene are SGDLS and YYNGEE. CDR3 length: 18 residues. CDR3 bases: TGTGCCAGCAGCCTAGGCCATACGACCCGCGGGACCTTCAATCAGCAGTTCTTC. Translated: CASSLGHTTRGTFNQQFF.

The chain links TRBV27 to TRBJ1-5, with D maybe TRBD1 (6 bases). V dropped 5 bases and J dropped 8 bases, with 22 bases sitting between them. CDR1 and CDR2 from the germline V gene are MNHEY and SMNVEV (reference sequence). This CDR3 is built from 16 residues. The CDR3, as DNA: TGTGCCAGCAGTCCCACGCCCGGGACAATTGAGGAGCCCCAGCATTTT. It translates to CASSPTPGTIEEPQHF.

The genes are TRBV9 and TRBJ1-2; 7 bases map to TRBD1. Trimming removed 1 base from V and 7 bases from J; junction bases left unmatched: 16. CDR1 and CDR2 (germline): SGDLS, YYNGEE. CDR3 length equals 17 residues. CDR3 protein: CASSVRRDREGSVGYTF. The CDR3 bases are TGTGCCAGCAGCGTACGGAGGGACAGAGAGGGATCAGTTGGCTACACCTTC.

This rearrangement joins TRBV19 to TRBJ2-7, with TRBD2 identical over 9 bases. CDR3 size: 15 residues. V was clipped by 4 bases and J by 2 bases; unmatched bases: 6. The germline gives CDR1 LNHDA, CDR2 SQIVND (reference sequence). This CDR3 reads CASSKSSGVTYEQYF. In DNA form, the CDR3 reads TGTGCCAGTAGTAAGTCTAGCGGGGTAACCTACGAGCAGTACTTC.

This sequence joins TRBV27 and TRBJ1-2, with D uncertain. V was clipped by 6 bases and J by 4 bases, with 12 bases between them. The CDR3 runs to 13 residues. Germline CDR1 is MNHEY and CDR2 is SMNVEV (reference sequence). This chain's CDR3 is CASSKLYSYGYTF. In DNA form, the CDR3 reads TGTGCCAGCAGCAAACTCTACAGCTATGGCTACACCTTC.

This chain links TRBV4-2 with TRBJ2-1; D is uncertain. V lost 4 bases and J lost 6, with 13 bases in between. In germline, CDR1 is LGHNA, CDR2 YNFKEQ. CDR3 length: 14 amino acids. CDR3 DNA sequence: TGTGCCAGCAGCCCGGAATCCTCGGGCAATGAGCAGTTCTTC. This gives the protein CASSPESSGNEQFF.

The chain links TRBV27 to TRBJ2-7, with TRBD2 identical over 7 bases. The CDR3 covers 14 residues. With V trimmed by 4 bases and J by 7 bases, 10 bases remained unmatched. CDR1 is MNHEY and CDR2 is SMNVEV in the germline V gene (reference sequence). CDR3 coding DNA: TGTGCCAGCAGTTCTGTGGGAGGGCCTCGGGAGCAGTACTTC. Translated, it gives CASSSVGGPREQYF.

The chain is built from TRBV7-8 and TRBJ2-7; TRBD1 aligns across 9 bases. CDR1 SGHVS and CDR2 FQNEAQ come from the germline V gene. J lost 6 bases, V lost 4 bases, and 10 bases had no gene match. The CDR3 is 15 residues long. CDR3 sequence: CASSWGDRVLREQYF. The CDR3 DNA sequence: TGTGCCAGCAGCTGGGGGGACAGGGTTCTCCGCGAGCAGTACTTC.

This chain uses TRBV5-1 with TRBJ2-3, with 12 bases that match TRBD2. This CDR3 contains 18 residues. The ends lost 2 bases at V and 2 bases at J; junction bases unmatched: 9. Germline V CDR1 and CDR2: SGHRS, YFSETQ. CDR3 nucleotides: TGCGCCAGCAGCTTCGCTAGCGGGAGGGTGGGCCACACAGATACGCAGTATTTT. It yields the protein CASSFASGRVGHTDTQYF.

The chain carries TRBV4-1 and TRBJ2-5, with D tentatively TRBD2 (5 bases). V lost 1 base, J lost 7 bases, and 13 bases lay in between. This CDR3 has 14 amino acids. CDR1 and CDR2 (germline): MGHRA, YSYEKL. The CDR3 is CASSQVLDSGTQYF. The CDR3 region has the DNA TGCGCCAGCAGCCAAGTACTAGACTCCGGGACCCAGTACTTC.

V and J are TRBV27 and TRBJ2-7; TRBD1 aligns across 9 bases. CDR1 is MNHEY, CDR2 SMNVEV, per germline (reference sequence). CDR3 length: 16 amino acids. Trimming removed 5 bases from V and 2 bases from J; junction bases left unmatched: 10. CDR3 in DNA: TGTGCCAGCAGTCCGGGAACCGGGACAGGGACCTACGAGCAGTACTTC. Translation gives CASSPGTGTGTYEQYF.

CDR3 protein: CATSRGDRNYGYTF. The CDR3 DNA is TGTGCCACCAGCAGAGGGGACAGGAACTATGGCTACACCTTC. The chain links TRBV15 to TRBJ1-2; 8 bases agree with TRBD1. Germline V CDR1 and CDR2: LNHNV, YYDKDF (reference sequence). Unmatched junction bases numbered 0, after V lost 1 base and J lost 2 bases. The CDR3 length is 14 residues.

The chain links TRBV19 to TRBJ2-7; 9 bases match TRBD1. The germline gives CDR1 LNHDA, CDR2 SQIVND (reference sequence). Trimming at V came to 5 bases and at J to 3 bases, leaving 11 bases not matched to a gene. CDR3 length equals 16 residues. The DNA for the CDR3 is TGTGCCAGTAGTGGCCGGACAGGGGCCTCCTACTACGAGCAGTACTTC. Translated: CASSGRTGASYYEQYF. Full variable domain (remainder filled in from reference TRBV19 and TRBJ2-7): DGGITQSPKYLFRKEGQNVTLSCEQNLNHDAMYWYRQDPGQGLRLIYYSQIVNDFQKGDIAEGYSVSREKKESFPLTVTSAQKNPTAFYLCASSGRTGASYYEQYFGPGTRLTVT.

This chain links TRBV2 with TRBJ2-1; TRBD1 might be the D (5 bases). CDR3 length: 12 amino acids. Looked up from germline, CDR1 is SNHLY and CDR2 is FYNNEI. V dropped 6 bases and J dropped 3 bases, with 6 bases sitting between them. CDR3 DNA sequence: TGTGCCAGCAGGGGGCTCTACAATGAGCAGTTCTTC. Amino acid sequence: CASRGLYNEQFF.

The chain links TRBV27 to TRBJ2-2, with 10 bases identical to TRBD2. CDR1 and CDR2 from the germline V gene are MNHEY and SMNVEV (reference sequence). V lost 5 bases to trimming and J lost 2 bases; unmatched junction nucleotides: 5. The CDR3 extends over 16 amino acids. Here the CDR3 DNA reads TGTGCCAGCAGTCTACTAGCGGGGTATAACACCGGGGAGCTGTTTTTT. The encoded protein is CASSLLAGYNTGELFF.

This clone was counted a few times. The V gene is TRBV7-3, the J gene TRBJ1-3; TRBD1 is a possible D gene (6 bases). The CDR3 is made up of 15 amino acids. Germline V gene lookup returns CDR1 SGHTA and CDR2 FQGTGA. V was pared by 2 bases and J by 1 base, with 9 bases between. The CDR3 DNA reads TGTGCCAGCAGCTTAGAAGGGGGATCTGGAAACACCATATATTTT. Protein: CASSLEGGSGNTIYF.

This clone appeared a single time. The V and J genes are TRBV27 and TRBJ2-5; TRBD2 matches at 11 bases. With V trimmed by 3 bases and J by 2 bases, 2 bases remained unmatched. The germline V gene encodes CDR1 MNHEY and CDR2 SMNVEV (reference sequence). The CDR3 runs 15 residues. CDR3 bases: TGTGCCAGCAGTTTCGGGACTAGCGGACAAGAGACCCAGTACTTC. Translation gives CASSFGTSGQETQYF.

V usage is TRBV27 and J usage is TRBJ1-1; TRBD1 is a possible D gene (5 bases). The CDR3 consists of 12 residues. V was cut by 10 bases and J by 4 bases, with 13 bases left in between. Germline V gene data show CDR1 as MNHEY and CDR2 as SMNVEV (reference sequence). The CDR3 sequence is CATRRGGTEAFF. CDR3 sequence (DNA): TGTGCCACCCGTCGGGGGGGCACTGAAGCTTTCTTT.